This note documents a single T cell receptor beta chain sequence. What it binds is not known. Via MiXCR, TCRdb re-called the 5' RACE reads, giving one row per CDR3 protein. In the table there are more than 95,000 distinct CDR3 sequences, roughly 15% of which are singletons. CDR1 is SGHTA, CDR2 FQGNSA, per germline. The CDR3 has 15 amino acids. J was trimmed by 5 bases and V by 5 bases; bases with no gene match: 8. The data were obtained in a study of T cells after yellow fever vaccination. Whole-study results and caveats: Post-booster reappearance was seen for most primary-vaccination clones (around 96% CD4, around 88% CD8).

The genes are TRBV7-2 and TRBJ1-2; 10 bases map to TRBD1. The input for sequencing was CD8+ T cells sorted from PBMCs, taken 5 days after the yellow fever booster vaccination. The receptor was derived from a man aged 18 to 29 who received the YFV17D yellow fever vaccine. CDR3 region: CASSTIGQGGYGYTF. In DNA form, the CDR3 reads TGTGCCAGCAGCACAATTGGACAGGGGGGGTATGGCTACACCTTC.